A selection of T cell receptor beta chains follows, all from one sample in a study of identical twins. TCRdb ran MiXCR on the 5' RACE reads and lists one entry per CDR3 protein. The sample holds hundreds of thousands of distinct CDR3 sequences, about 20% seen once. The same data also went into a second study, on T cells expressing NK-cell markers.

The sequencing input was PBMCs. The receptor source for this set is a woman between 18 and 29 years old in good health. CDR3s include the opening cysteine and the closing phenylalanine or tryptophan. D genes are given only for firm matches. Size is omitted from some rows. Given values are once, few, many or a class for expanded clones.

TRBJ1-4	-	TRBV10-3	few	TGTGCCATCCGCGGGACAACGAATGAAAAACTGTTTTTT	CAIRGTTNEKLFF
TRBJ2-5	TRBD2	TRBV15	-	TGTGCCACCAGCAAGCGGGGCGTAGCGGGGGTTGTCCAAGAGACCCAGTACTTC	CATSKRGVAGVVQETQYF
TRBJ2-5	-	TRBV29-1	few	TGCAGCGTTGTGGCAGGGAGTGAGACCCAGTACTTC	CSVVAGSETQYF
TRBJ1-2	-	TRBV3-1	-	TGTGCCAGCAGCCAAGATGGAGGCTCGGGGTTCTATGGCTACACCTTC	CASSQDGGSGFYGYTF
TRBJ2-1	TRBD2	TRBV12-3/TRBV12-4	-	TGTGCCAGCAGTTTTAGCGGGGGGGCTAACAATGAGCAGTTCTTC	CASSFSGGANNEQFF
TRBJ2-7	TRBD1	TRBV12-3/TRBV12-4	many	TGTGCCAGCAGTCCTACGACAGGGGGACGAGAACAGTACTTC	CASSPTTGGREQYF
TRBJ2-1	TRBD2	TRBV6-2/TRBV6-3	few	TGTGCCAGCAGTTCCGTACTAGCGGGAGCCGGTAATGAGCAGTTCTTC	CASSSVLAGAGNEQFF
TRBJ2-7	-	TRBV6-2/TRBV6-3	-	TGTGCCAGCAAACGGGAGAGCAGGCCCTACGAGCAGTACTTC	CASKRESRPYEQYF
TRBJ2-5	TRBD2	TRBV9	-	TGTGCCAGCAGCGTACGGGAGGGCCGGCAGACCCAGTACTTC	CASSVREGRQTQYF
TRBJ2-5	TRBD2	TRBV20-1	-	TGCAGTGCTTGGACTAGCGTACAAGAGACCCAGTACTTC	CSAWTSVQETQYF
TRBJ2-6	-	TRBV27	-	TGTGCCAGCAGGGTGACAGGTGTAGTCTCTGGGGCCAACGTCCTGACTTTC	CASRVTGVVSGANVLTF
TRBJ2-1	-	TRBV20-1	-	TGCAGTGCTAGAGTCCGGGACAATGAGCAGTTCTTC	CSARVRDNEQFF
TRBJ2-7	TRBD2	TRBV29-1	-	TGCAGCGTTGGGGAGGGGTACGAGCAGTACTTC	CSVGEGYEQYF
TRBJ2-1	-	TRBV20-1	few	TGCAGTTCCAACGCCGTTTGGGGTAATGAGCAGTTCTTC	CSSNAVWGNEQFF
TRBJ2-1	TRBD2	TRBV20-1	many	TGCAGTGCTAGTCGGGGGGGTGAGCAGTTCTTC	CSASRGGEQFF
TRBJ1-1	-	TRBV6-1	few	TGTGCCAGCAGTGGGACGGAGGCAGAAGCTTTCTTT	CASSGTEAEAFF
TRBJ2-1	TRBD2	TRBV9	-	TGTGCCAGCACAGGGACCGGGGGGAATCACAATGAGCAGTTCTTC	CASTGTGGNHNEQFF
TRBJ1-1	-	TRBV18	few	TGTGCCAGCTCACCCAACACGGATGAAGCTTTCTTT	CASSPNTDEAFF
TRBJ2-2	-	TRBV25-1	-	TGTGCCAGCAGTGATGTCGGGGCAAACACCGGGGAGCTGTTTTTT	CASSDVGANTGELFF
TRBJ2-5	-	TRBV20-1	-	TGCAGTGCTAGGCCTCGGGGGCTAGGACAAGAGACCCAGTACTTC	CSARPRGLGQETQYF
TRBJ2-3	-	TRBV10-1	-	TGCGCCAGCAGTGAGTCATCTGGCGGGCCCACAGATACGCAGTATTTT	CASSESSGGPTDTQYF
TRBJ2-7	TRBD2	TRBV7-9	few	TGTGCCAGCAGCCCCAGACTAGCGGGGGATCAGGAGCAGTACTTC	CASSPRLAGDQEQYF
TRBJ2-1	-	TRBV5-1	-	TGCGCCAGCAGCGTCCCTGAACTCGGCTACAATGAGCAGTTCTTC	CASSVPELGYNEQFF
TRBJ2-1	TRBD2	TRBV20-1	-	TGCAGTGCTAGAGACAAGGACGGGGGGGTGGATGAGCAGTTCTTC	CSARDKDGGVDEQFF
TRBJ2-2	-	TRBV20-1	-	TGCAGTCGCGCAGACAACACCGGGGAGCTGTTTTTT	CSRADNTGELFF
TRBJ2-7	-	TRBV6-2/TRBV6-3	many	TGTGCCAGCAGTTCGCTAACCCTCGTGGCAGGTGCACGAGCCTACGAGCAGTACTTC	CASSSLTLVAGARAYEQYF
TRBJ2-2	TRBD2	TRBV6-5	many	TGTGCCAGCAGTTACGCCGGGACTACCCTTTCTCCGAACACCGGGGAGCTGTTTTTT	CASSYAGTTLSPNTGELFF
TRBJ2-1	TRBD1	TRBV7-9	-	TGTGCCAGCAGCGCCGGACCGGGACAGGGGGACAATGAGCAGTTCTTC	CASSAGPGQGDNEQFF
TRBJ2-2	-	TRBV20-1	many	TGCAGTGCTAGAGATCTGACGGCCTTGGGAACCGGGGAGCTGTTTTTT	CSARDLTALGTGELFF
TRBJ2-1	-	TRBV20-1	-	TGCAGTGCTAGATCAGTTTACAATGAGCAGTTCTTC	CSARSVYNEQFF
TRBJ2-1	-	TRBV9	-	TGTGCCAGCAGCGCAGCCGGGACTTCCAGAACCTACAATGAGCAGTTCTTC	CASSAAGTSRTYNEQFF
TRBJ2-1	TRBD2	TRBV7-9	-	TGTGCCAGCACCCTTAGACTAGCGGGAGAAAATGAGCAGTTCTTC	CASTLRLAGENEQFF
TRBJ2-1	-	TRBV7-2	-	TGTGCCAGCAGCTTAGGGCGAGACCTCTATGTACGCAATGAGCAGTTCTTC	CASSLGRDLYVRNEQFF
TRBJ2-1	TRBD2	TRBV10-3	few	TGTGCCATCAGTGCTAGCGGGAGACACAATGAGCAGTTCTTC	CAISASGRHNEQFF
TRBJ1-1	-	TRBV12-5	-	TGTGCTAGTGGTCCCTCTGGAGGGAATGGGGCTTTCTTT	CASGPSGGNGAFF
TRBJ2-7	-	TRBV12-3/TRBV12-4	many	TGTGCCAGCAGTTTTCCCGACAGGTTCAACGAGCAGTACTTC	CASSFPDRFNEQYF
TRBJ1-1	-	TRBV7-2	few	TGTGCCAGCACCCAAGGAGGCAGCCCCATCCTTGAAGCTTTCTTT	CASTQGGSPILEAFF
TRBJ2-5	TRBD1	TRBV5-1	-	TGCGCCAGCAGCTTGGAGACAGGGCGTCGGGAGACCCAGTACTTC	CASSLETGRRETQYF
TRBJ2-2	-	TRBV20-1	-	TGCAGTGCTAGAGCCGGACGTGGCGGGGAGCTGTTTTTT	CSARAGRGGELFF
TRBJ1-6	-	TRBV9	-	TGTGCCAGCAGCGTGTCGGACTATAATTCACCCCTCCACTTT	CASSVSDYNSPLHF
TRBJ2-5	-	TRBV9	many	TGTGCCAGCAGCACCGACGAGGAGACCCAGTACTTC	CASSTDEETQYF
TRBJ2-1	TRBD2	TRBV7-6	few	TGTGCCAGCAGCTTGACTAGCAGATCCTACAATGAGCAGTTCTTC	CASSLTSRSYNEQFF
TRBJ2-2	TRBD2	TRBV3-1	-	TGTGCCAGCACCCCACTAGCGCGTGACACCGGGGAGCTGTTTTTT	CASTPLARDTGELFF
TRBJ2-1	-	TRBV5-1	once	TGCGCCAGCAGCTTGGGGCCTAGGAGGGCAGGCGGCGAGCAGTTCTTC	CASSLGPRRAGGEQFF
TRBJ2-7	-	TRBV27	many	TGTGCCTCCCGGGCGGCTCGGGGGGAGCAGTACTTC	CASRAARGEQYF